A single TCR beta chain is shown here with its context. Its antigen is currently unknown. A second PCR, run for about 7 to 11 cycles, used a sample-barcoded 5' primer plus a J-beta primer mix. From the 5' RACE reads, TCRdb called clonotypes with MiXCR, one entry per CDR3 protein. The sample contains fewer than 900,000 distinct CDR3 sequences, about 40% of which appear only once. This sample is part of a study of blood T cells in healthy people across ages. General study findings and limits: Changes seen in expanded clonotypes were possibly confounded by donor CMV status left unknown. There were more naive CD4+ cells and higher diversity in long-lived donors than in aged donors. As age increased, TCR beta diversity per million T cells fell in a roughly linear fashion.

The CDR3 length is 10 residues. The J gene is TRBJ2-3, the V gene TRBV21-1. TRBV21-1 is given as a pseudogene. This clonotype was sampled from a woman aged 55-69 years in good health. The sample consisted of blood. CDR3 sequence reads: CTSLADTQYF. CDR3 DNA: TGTACGAGCCTAGCAGATACGCAGTATTTT.